The text below deals with one TCR beta chain. Method: immunoSEQ multiplex PCR; TCRdb's copy keeps in-frame clones and lacks some. Here the sample spans some 640,000 clones, roughly 86% being singletons. The data are from a study of shared T cell receptors in the human thymus. V shed 0 bases, J shed 3 bases, and the junction held 4 bases outside the gene matches. This CDR3 comprises 17 residues. Per germline, CDR1 MGHRA and CDR2 YSYEKL. The same sample was also used in a study of human thymus T cells.

The chain couples TRBV4-1 to TRBJ2-2; 10 bases align to TRBD2. The sequenced sample was thymocytes. This TCR derives from a boy less than two years old with a congenital heart defect. The CDR3 is CASSQDRLAGDTGELFF. CDR3 DNA: TGCGCCAGCAGCCAAGATAGGCTAGCGGGGGACACCGGGGAGCTGTTTTTT.